This paragraph reports one T cell receptor beta chain. This record belongs to a study of blood T cell repertoires in COVID-19. For the study at large: Sites across the United States, Italy and Spain contributed samples from acute and convalescent COVID-19.

V lost 2 bases to trimming and J lost 12 bases; unmatched junction nucleotides: 3. Germline V CDR1 and CDR2: MNHEY, SMNVEV (reference sequence). This CDR3 has 12 residues. The assay was immunoSEQ multiplex PCR, and TCRdb's table has in-frame clones only and misses some. Here the sample spans over 200,000 clones, approximately 86% being singletons. Sequenced input: peripheral blood. J is TRBJ2-1 and V is TRBV27; 8 bases are shared with TRBD2. This clonotype was sampled from a man aged 40-50 years who had recovered from COVID-19. The CDR3 here is CASSLQSGRQFF. Written as DNA, the CDR3 is TGTGCCAGCAGTTTACAAAGCGGGAGGCAGTTCTTC.